This is a list of T cell receptor beta chains from one sample in a study of tumor-infiltrating lymphocytes in primary liver carcinoma. TCRdb used MiXCR to reprocess the multiplex PCR reads, holding one entry per CDR3 protein. The profile shows approximately 330,000 distinct CDR3 sequences, 65% of them singletons. The sample consisted of peripheral blood. The receptors here all came from a man in his forties or fifties with primary liver carcinoma and hepatitis B virus infection. Each CDR3 is given with its conserved first and last residue. The order of the fields is J gene, V gene, D gene, clone size, CDR3 DNA, CDR3 protein. A D gene is named only where the DNA matches it firmly. A clone size is listed for some rows: how often the clone was seen (once, few, many), or a class if it is expanded.

j_call: TRBJ1-4
v_call: TRBV28
d_call: .
clone_size: few
cdr3_nt: TGTGCCAGCAGGTCCCCTAGGCCCATTCGTGAAAAACTGTTTTTT
cdr3_aa: CASRSPRPIREKLFF

j_call: TRBJ1-2
v_call: TRBV28
d_call: .
clone_size: .
cdr3_nt: TGTGCCAGCAGTCCCCTCACAGGAGGCCGCAATGGCTACACCTTC
cdr3_aa: CASSPLTGGRNGYTF

j_call: TRBJ2-1
v_call: TRBV29-1
d_call: .
clone_size: many
cdr3_nt: TGCAGCGTTGAATCCATTTTCGGGGGCAATGAGCAGTTCTTC
cdr3_aa: CSVESIFGGNEQFF

j_call: TRBJ1-3
v_call: TRBV5-1
d_call: .
clone_size: .
cdr3_nt: TGCGCCAGCAGCTTGGGAGACCAAGGAAACACCATATATTTT
cdr3_aa: CASSLGDQGNTIYF

j_call: TRBJ2-7
v_call: TRBV28
d_call: TRBD1
clone_size: .
cdr3_nt: TGTGTCAGCAGTCCGCCGGGACAGAATTACGAGCAGTACTTC
cdr3_aa: CVSSPPGQNYEQYF

j_call: TRBJ2-7
v_call: TRBV7-2
d_call: .
clone_size: .
cdr3_nt: TGTGCCAATAAAGGGCGTCTGGTTACCGCCGCCTACGAGCAGTACTTC
cdr3_aa: CANKGRLVTAAYEQYF

j_call: TRBJ1-4
v_call: TRBV5-1
d_call: TRBD1
clone_size: many
cdr3_nt: TGCGCCAGCAGGGGCGCACAGGGGGCTAATGAAAAACTGTTTTTT
cdr3_aa: CASRGAQGANEKLFF

j_call: TRBJ2-3
v_call: TRBV6-2/TRBV6-3
d_call: .
clone_size: .
cdr3_nt: TGTGCCAGCAGTCCGCCGGAGTGGAGACTTAACACAGATACGCAGTATTTT
cdr3_aa: CASSPPEWRLNTDTQYF

j_call: TRBJ2-2
v_call: TRBV6-5
d_call: TRBD2
clone_size: .
cdr3_nt: TGTGCCAGCAGTTTCTCGGGACTAGCGGGAGGCACCGGGGAGCTGTTTTTT
cdr3_aa: CASSFSGLAGGTGELFF

j_call: TRBJ2-1
v_call: TRBV12-3/TRBV12-4
d_call: .
clone_size: .
cdr3_nt: TGTGCCAGCAGTAGCAGGATGGGGGAGGTATACAATGAGCAGTTCTTC
cdr3_aa: CASSSRMGEVYNEQFF

j_call: TRBJ2-1
v_call: TRBV5-6
d_call: .
clone_size: .
cdr3_nt: TGTGCCAGCAGACCAATCATGAGGGAGAACCTCTACAATGTGCAGTTCTTC
cdr3_aa: CASRPIMRENLYNVQFF

j_call: TRBJ2-1
v_call: TRBV11-2
d_call: TRBD2
clone_size: .
cdr3_nt: TGTGCCAGCAGCTTAGCCGGACTAGCGAGGAAGGGGGAGCAGTTCTTC
cdr3_aa: CASSLAGLARKGEQFF

j_call: TRBJ1-1
v_call: TRBV11-2
d_call: .
clone_size: .
cdr3_nt: TGTGCCAGTCACAGGCGTATGAACACTGAAGCTTTCTTT
cdr3_aa: CASHRRMNTEAFF

j_call: TRBJ2-6
v_call: TRBV5-4
d_call: TRBD2
clone_size: .
cdr3_nt: TGTGCCAGCAGCTCGGGACTAGCGGGAGTCAGTTCTGGGGCCTACGTACTGACTTTC
cdr3_aa: CASSSGLAGVSSGAYVLTF

j_call: TRBJ2-7
v_call: TRBV5-1
d_call: TRBD2
clone_size: few
cdr3_nt: TGCGCCAGCAGCTCCTACTCCTCTAGCGGTTCTTACTACGAGCAGTACTTC
cdr3_aa: CASSSYSSSGSYYEQYF

j_call: TRBJ2-1
v_call: TRBV19
d_call: .
clone_size: .
cdr3_nt: TGTGCCAATAATACGTACGGTAGTAGGGATGAGCAGTTCTTC
cdr3_aa: CANNTYGSRDEQFF

j_call: TRBJ2-7
v_call: TRBV11-2
d_call: .
clone_size: .
cdr3_nt: TGTGTCAGCTGCTTAGATCTCTCCTACGAGCAGTACTTC
cdr3_aa: CVSCLDLSYEQYF

j_call: TRBJ2-3
v_call: TRBV5-5
d_call: TRBD1
clone_size: many
cdr3_nt: TGTGCCAGCAGCTACGACAGGGGGCCAGATACGCAGTATTTT
cdr3_aa: CASSYDRGPDTQYF

j_call: TRBJ2-3
v_call: TRBV29-1
d_call: .
clone_size: .
cdr3_nt: TGCAGCGCCGAAACCCGGGGCAGGGAGGATACGCTGTATTTT
cdr3_aa: CSAETRGREDTLYF

j_call: TRBJ2-7
v_call: TRBV11-2
d_call: TRBD1
clone_size: medium-sized
cdr3_nt: TGTGCCAGCAGCTTAGATGTAAGGGGACAGGGATCCTACGAGCAGTACTTC
cdr3_aa: CASSLDVRGQGSYEQYF

j_call: TRBJ2-1
v_call: TRBV11-1
d_call: .
clone_size: few
cdr3_nt: TGTGCCAGCAGCCAACTAGTTGGCCCCTACAATGAGCAGTTCTTC
cdr3_aa: CASSQLVGPYNEQFF

j_call: TRBJ2-1
v_call: TRBV6-5
d_call: TRBD1
clone_size: .
cdr3_nt: TGTGCCAGCAGTTACTTTACTGGACAGGGCTACAATGAGCGGTTCTTC
cdr3_aa: CASSYFTGQGYNERFF

j_call: TRBJ2-1
v_call: TRBV21-1
d_call: .
clone_size: .
cdr3_nt: TGTGCCAGCAGCAAAGGGGGGGCGCAGTTCTTC
cdr3_aa: CASSKGGAQFF

j_call: TRBJ1-1
v_call: TRBV10-3
d_call: TRBD1
clone_size: once
cdr3_nt: TGTGCCATCAGGACAGGACAGGGTTGCAGTGGTGCCACTGAAACTTTCTTT
cdr3_aa: CAIRTGQGCSGATETFF

j_call: TRBJ2-5
v_call: TRBV11-2
d_call: .
clone_size: .
cdr3_nt: TGTGCCAGCAGCTTAGCCGGCCCGGCGCGAGTAAGCGAGACCCAGTACTTC
cdr3_aa: CASSLAGPARVSETQYF

j_call: TRBJ2-7
v_call: TRBV29-1
d_call: .
clone_size: many
cdr3_nt: TGCAGCGTTGGTGTCCCAACCTACGAGCAGTACTTC
cdr3_aa: CSVGVPTYEQYF

j_call: TRBJ2-5
v_call: TRBV5-1
d_call: TRBD2
clone_size: .
cdr3_nt: TGCGCCAGCAGCCCGGGGGGTAACCAAGAGACCCAGCACTTC
cdr3_aa: CASSPGGNQETQHF

j_call: TRBJ2-1
v_call: TRBV11-2
d_call: .
clone_size: .
cdr3_nt: TGTGCCAACATCTTAGGGCCGGGCAATGAGCAGTTCTTC
cdr3_aa: CANILGPGNEQFF

j_call: TRBJ2-1
v_call: TRBV5-1
d_call: .
clone_size: few
cdr3_nt: TGCGCCAGCAGTGATGAGAAAGGGGTTAACAATGAGCAGTTCTTC
cdr3_aa: CASSDEKGVNNEQFF

j_call: TRBJ2-1
v_call: TRBV13
d_call: TRBD2
clone_size: .
cdr3_nt: TGTGCCAGCAGCTTGGACCTGGGACTAGCGGGAGGGAATGAGCAGTTCTTC
cdr3_aa: CASSLDLGLAGGNEQFF

j_call: TRBJ1-6
v_call: TRBV5-1
d_call: .
clone_size: once
cdr3_nt: TGCGCCAGCAACTCGAACGAGAAAACCTATAATTCACCCCTCCACTTT
cdr3_aa: CASNSNEKTYNSPLHF

j_call: TRBJ2-3
v_call: TRBV14
d_call: .
clone_size: .
cdr3_nt: TGTGACAGCAGTCAACAGTCAGGGGATACGCAGTATTTT
cdr3_aa: CDSSQQSGDTQYF

j_call: TRBJ2-3
v_call: TRBV11-3
d_call: .
clone_size: .
cdr3_nt: TGTGCCAGCAGCCGGGACGTAGGAGTACAGTATTTT
cdr3_aa: CASSRDVGVQYF

j_call: TRBJ2-5
v_call: TRBV6-1
d_call: .
clone_size: .
cdr3_nt: TGTGCCAGCAGTGTTGCCGGGAACACCATGTACCAAGAGACCCAGTACTTC
cdr3_aa: CASSVAGNTMYQETQYF

j_call: TRBJ1-1
v_call: TRBV6-2/TRBV6-3
d_call: .
clone_size: .
cdr3_nt: TGTGCCAGCAGACACAGGGAGAACACTGAAGCTTTCTTT
cdr3_aa: CASRHRENTEAFF

j_call: TRBJ2-7
v_call: TRBV4-2
d_call: TRBD2
clone_size: .
cdr3_nt: TGTGCCAGCTGCCAAGATGCGGGGGGGTACGAGCAGTACTTC
cdr3_aa: CASCQDAGGYEQYF

j_call: TRBJ2-5
v_call: TRBV15
d_call: .
clone_size: .
cdr3_nt: TGTGCCACCAGCAGAGAGCGGCACCCCCAAGAGACCCAGTACTTC
cdr3_aa: CATSRERHPQETQYF

j_call: TRBJ2-1
v_call: TRBV11-2
d_call: .
clone_size: many
cdr3_nt: TGTGCCAGCAGCTTCAGTCCGGGCAATGAGCAGTTCTTC
cdr3_aa: CASSFSPGNEQFF

j_call: TRBJ1-2
v_call: TRBV11-2
d_call: .
clone_size: few
cdr3_nt: TGTGCCAGCAGCTTGGTAATGGGAGGGGGCTACACCTTC
cdr3_aa: CASSLVMGGGYTF

j_call: TRBJ2-7
v_call: TRBV4-2
d_call: TRBD2
clone_size: many
cdr3_nt: TGTGCCAGCAGCCAAGAAGCCGGACTAGCGGATACCTACGAGCAGTACTTC
cdr3_aa: CASSQEAGLADTYEQYF

j_call: TRBJ1-1
v_call: TRBV11-2
d_call: TRBD1
clone_size: .
cdr3_nt: TGTGCCAGCAGCAAGGACAGGGGCAAGAACACCGAAGCTTTCTTT
cdr3_aa: CASSKDRGKNTEAFF

j_call: TRBJ2-1
v_call: TRBV10-3
d_call: TRBD2
clone_size: .
cdr3_nt: TGTGCCATCAGTGACCCTACCGGGACTCGCGGGAGGAGGCACTACAATGGGCAGTTCTTC
cdr3_aa: CAISDPTGTRGRRHYNGQFF

j_call: TRBJ2-3
v_call: TRBV30
d_call: .
clone_size: .
cdr3_nt: TGTGCCTATGAAGCAGGGGGAGGCCACACAGATACGCAGTATTTT
cdr3_aa: CAYEAGGGHTDTQYF

j_call: TRBJ1-2
v_call: TRBV5-6
d_call: .
clone_size: .
cdr3_nt: TGTGCCAGCAGCTTCGGGACATCTAACTATGGCTACACCTTC
cdr3_aa: CASSFGTSNYGYTF

j_call: TRBJ2-7
v_call: TRBV20-1
d_call: TRBD2
clone_size: .
cdr3_nt: TGCAATGCTAGAGTTAGCGGGACGTACGAGCAGTACTTC
cdr3_aa: CNARVSGTYEQYF

j_call: TRBJ1-5
v_call: TRBV5-6
d_call: .
clone_size: .
cdr3_nt: TGTGCCAGCAGCTTGGGACAGGATCAGCCCCAGCATTTT
cdr3_aa: CASSLGQDQPQHF

j_call: TRBJ1-2
v_call: TRBV29-1
d_call: .
clone_size: once
cdr3_nt: TGCAGTGTTGAAGAGACAGCTGCTAACTATAGCTACACCTTC
cdr3_aa: CSVEETAANYSYTF

j_call: TRBJ1-2
v_call: TRBV12-3/TRBV12-4
d_call: .
clone_size: .
cdr3_nt: TGTGTCAGCAGTTTTAGTGGGGGGCTCCTTCGCTATGGCTACACATTC
cdr3_aa: CVSSFSGGLLRYGYTF

j_call: TRBJ2-1
v_call: TRBV20-1
d_call: TRBD1
clone_size: .
cdr3_nt: TGCAGTGCTGACCGACAGGGTAGTGAGCAGTTCTTC
cdr3_aa: CSADRQGSEQFF

j_call: TRBJ2-1
v_call: TRBV10-2
d_call: .
clone_size: .
cdr3_nt: TGCGCCAGCAAGTCTGGTAGAGGTAAAGGGCTAGCAGTTAACAATGAGCAGTTCTTC
cdr3_aa: CASKSGRGKGLAVNNEQFF

j_call: TRBJ1-1
v_call: TRBV5-4
d_call: TRBD1
clone_size: .
cdr3_nt: TGTGCCAGCAGCAGAGGGGACAGGGTCGGCACTGAAGCTTTCTTT
cdr3_aa: CASSRGDRVGTEAFF

j_call: TRBJ2-7
v_call: TRBV9
d_call: TRBD1
clone_size: .
cdr3_nt: TGTGCCAGCAGCGCCGGACCGGGACAGGGTGACGAGCAGTACTTC
cdr3_aa: CASSAGPGQGDEQYF